This T cell receptor beta chain was sequenced during a study of identical twins. The sample holds a few counts of this clonotype. Trimming removed 6 bases at V and 8 bases at J, with 14 bases between. The germline gives CDR1 MNHEY, CDR2 SVGEGT. This CDR3 region has 13 residues. Template switching introduced a universal primer site, and the cDNA bore unique molecular identifiers. TCRdb recomputed calls from the 5' RACE reads with MiXCR, one row per CDR3 protein. The table lists around 220,000 distinct CDR3 sequences, about 10% of them singletons, with 10% in the top ten. The rearrangement uses TRBV6-2 or TRBV6-3 and TRBJ2-1; the D is unclear. The receptor was isolated from a man in his fifties or sixties in good health. The sequencing input was memory T cells sorted from blood. CDR3 in amino acids: CASRPTIIHEQFF. CDR3 nucleotide sequence: TGTGCCAGCAGACCAACGATTATTCATGAGCAGTTCTTC.